What follows are 2 T cell receptor beta chains derived from one specimen sequenced in a study of blood T cell repertoires in COVID-19. TCRdb keeps only in-frame clones here, not all; method: immunoSEQ multiplex PCR. The sample lists about 160,000 clones, about nine tenths occurring once. The specimen sequenced was peripheral blood. The receptors were gathered from a man aged 18-30 years with acute or convalescent COVID-19.

This clone was found a few times. The chain links TRBV6-5 to TRBJ1-2; TRBD1 is a possible D gene (6 bases). There are 15 residues in the CDR3. Germline CDR1 is MNHEY and CDR2 is SVGAGI. The V and J ends lost 1 base and 0 bases respectively, with 9 bases between them. For the CDR3, the DNA is TGTGCCAGCAGTTACTTGAGACAGGCTAACTATGGCTACACCTTC. Its protein is CASSYLRQANYGYTF.

The chain is built from TRBV19 and TRBJ1-4, with 9 bases identical to TRBD1. V lost 3 bases and J lost 4; bases outside the gene matches: 6. The CDR3 extends over 16 amino acids. Germline loops: CDR1 LNHDA, CDR2 SQIVND (reference sequence). The CDR3 coding sequence is TGTGCCAGTAGTATCTCAGGGACAGGGCTTAATGAAAAACTGTTTTTT. This encodes CASSISGTGLNEKLFF.